This is a list of T cell receptor beta chains from one sample in a study of blood T cell repertoires in COVID-19. Only in-frame clones appear in the TCRdb table, and some are missing; sequencing was by immunoSEQ multiplex PCR. Of 350,000 or so clones listed, roughly 90% were seen once; the top ten hold roughly 4%. Sequenced input: peripheral blood. Source of these receptors: a woman aged 55-75 years with COVID-19, enrolled during active disease. CDR3s include the opening cysteine and the closing phenylalanine or tryptophan. The D gene is left open where the match is weak. Clone size appears in some rows only: once, few, many, or a class for an expanded clone.

V	J	D	size	DNA	CDR3
TRBV2	TRBJ2-1	TRBD2	few	TGTGCCAGCAGTGTGACTAGCGACGGTGAGCAGTTCTTC	CASSVTSDGEQFF
TRBV6-5	TRBJ1-5	NA	NA	TGTGCCAGCAATGGGCCTCCCCCCAGGCAGCCCCAGCATTTT	CASNGPPPRQPQHF
TRBV18	TRBJ1-1	NA	NA	TGTGCCAGCTCACCAAGAGAGAAACAGGACACTGAAGCTTTCTTT	CASSPREKQDTEAFF
TRBV7-8	TRBJ1-5	NA	NA	TGTGCCAGCAGCTTACAGGGGAACAATCAGCCCCAGCATTTT	CASSLQGNNQPQHF
TRBV19	TRBJ1-5	TRBD1	NA	TGTGCCAGTAGTAGGACAGGGGGGGATCAGCCCCAGCATTTT	CASSRTGGDQPQHF
TRBV10-3	TRBJ2-7	NA	NA	TGTGCCATCAGTGAGTCTCCAGGGGAGCCCTACGAGCAGTACTTC	CAISESPGEPYEQYF
TRBV29-1	TRBJ1-2	NA	NA	TGCAGCGTTTGGGGCTCCTTCTATGGCTACACCTTC	CSVWGSFYGYTF
TRBV28	TRBJ1-2	NA	NA	TGTGCCAGCAGTTTAGGAGCGTTGGGTGGCTACACCTTC	CASSLGALGGYTF
TRBV18	TRBJ1-1	NA	NA	TGTGCCAGCTCTCCCCGACAGAACACTGAAGCTTTCTTT	CASSPRQNTEAFF
TRBV9	TRBJ1-5	NA	NA	TGTGCCAGCACCCCGCGGGGGAGCAATCAGCCCCAGCATTTT	CASTPRGSNQPQHF
TRBV19	TRBJ1-5	NA	NA	TGTGCCAGTAGTATAACTCTAAGGGACTATAGCAATCAGCCCCAGCATTTT	CASSITLRDYSNQPQHF
TRBV19	TRBJ1-4	TRBD1	NA	TGTGCCAGTAGTAACAGGGGTAAGGAAAAACTGTTTTTT	CASSNRGKEKLFF
TRBV6-5	TRBJ1-1	NA	NA	TGTGCCAGCAGACCAGGGTACACTGAAGCTTTCTTT	CASRPGYTEAFF
TRBV3-1/TRBV3-2	TRBJ2-5	TRBD2	NA	TGTGCCAGCAGCCTGGGCTTAGCGGGGGGCTCCGGTGGGGCCCAGTACTTC	CASSLGLAGGSGGAQYF
TRBV25-1	TRBJ1-4	TRBD1	few	TGTGCCAGCAGTGTAGGGACAGGGAATGAAAAACTGTTTTTT	CASSVGTGNEKLFF
TRBV2	TRBJ2-4	TRBD1	NA	TGTGCCAGCACCGACCCCGGGACAGAATGGGCCAAAAACATTCAGTACTTC	CASTDPGTEWAKNIQYF
TRBV2	TRBJ2-7	NA	NA	TGTGCCAGCAGTGCGTTTTACGAGCAGTACTTC	CASSAFYEQYF
TRBV7-2	TRBJ1-5	NA	NA	TGTGCCAGCAGCGCTGAGGGCCTTAGCAATCAGCCCCAGCATTTT	CASSAEGLSNQPQHF
TRBV4-1	TRBJ1-5	NA	NA	TGCGCCAGCAGCCGAACGAGCACAGGTGGTAGCAATCAGCCCCAGCATTTT	CASSRTSTGGSNQPQHF
TRBV7-9	TRBJ1-1	TRBD1	NA	TGTGCCAGCAGCAGGAGGACAGGGGGGCAGGGCTCTGAAGCTTTCTTT	CASSRRTGGQGSEAFF
TRBV18	TRBJ1-3	NA	NA	TGTGCCAGCTCAACCTTTGCCAGTAGAAACACCATATATTTT	CASSTFASRNTIYF
TRBV3-1/TRBV3-2	TRBJ1-6	NA	NA	TGTGCCAGCAGCCAAGTAGGGGCCAATTCACCCCTCCACTTT	CASSQVGANSPLHF
TRBV5-6	TRBJ2-3	TRBD1	NA	TGTGCCAGCAGCCTCGGCGCCCAGGGGGCTTCAGATACGCAGTATTTT	CASSLGAQGASDTQYF
TRBV7-2	TRBJ1-2	TRBD1	NA	TGTGCCAGCAGCCCAAATCGGGACAGCTATGGCTACACCTTC	CASSPNRDSYGYTF
TRBV3-1/TRBV3-2	TRBJ2-2	NA	NA	TGTGCCAGCAGCCAAGAGGGAGGCACGAACACCGGGGAGCTGTTTTTT	CASSQEGGTNTGELFF
TRBV5-6	TRBJ1-1	TRBD1	NA	TGTGCCAGCAGCATGGCCGGACAGGGGAACACTGAAGCTTTCTTT	CASSMAGQGNTEAFF
TRBV29-1	TRBJ2-7	NA	once	TGCAGCGTTGCACAGACCTACGAGCAGTACTTC	CSVAQTYEQYF
TRBV7-2	TRBJ1-1	NA	NA	TGTGCCAGCAGCTTAGTAGGGACTGGGGACGCTTTCTTT	CASSLVGTGDAFF
TRBV4-2	TRBJ1-1	TRBD1	NA	TGTGCCAGCAGCCACGAACTGGACAGGGAAGCTTTCTTT	CASSHELDREAFF
TRBV3-1/TRBV3-2	TRBJ2-4	TRBD1	NA	TGTGCCAGCAGCGCGACCGACAGGGGGCTGAACATTCAGTACTTC	CASSATDRGLNIQYF
TRBV10-3	TRBJ1-1	TRBD1	NA	TGTGCCATCAGTGGTTGGCCCCAGGGGGACACTGAAGCTTTCTTT	CAISGWPQGDTEAFF
TRBV14	TRBJ1-2	TRBD1	NA	TGTGCCAGCAGCCCTCGGGACAGGTGGAACTATGGCTACACCTTC	CASSPRDRWNYGYTF
TRBV5-1	TRBJ2-7	TRBD1	NA	TGCGCCAGCAGCCCTGACAGGGGGCAGACCTACGAGCAGTACTTC	CASSPDRGQTYEQYF
TRBV7-9	TRBJ2-2	TRBD1	once	TGTGCCAGCAGCTCGGACAGGGAGAACACCGGGGAGCTGTTTTTT	CASSSDRENTGELFF
TRBV19	TRBJ1-3	NA	NA	TGTGCCAGTTCCCTTCGGACAGCTGGAAACACCATATATTTT	CASSLRTAGNTIYF
TRBV3-1/TRBV3-2	TRBJ2-7	TRBD1	once	TGTGCCAGCAGAACAGGGGGCGCCGGCTACGAGCAGTACTTC	CASRTGGAGYEQYF
TRBV7-9	TRBJ2-6	TRBD1	NA	TGTGCCAGCAGCCCGACGGACAGGGCGATGTCTGGGGCCAACGTCCTGACTTTC	CASSPTDRAMSGANVLTF
TRBV6-1	TRBJ2-5	TRBD2	once	TGTGCCAGCAGTGAAGGGCGTCTAGCGGGTGGGGACGGAGAGACCCAGTACTTC	CASSEGRLAGGDGETQYF
TRBV3-1/TRBV3-2	TRBJ1-2	NA	NA	TGTGCCAGCAGCCAAGGATCTTGGGGGGGAAGGTATGGCTACACCTTC	CASSQGSWGGRYGYTF
TRBV19	TRBJ1-5	TRBD1	NA	TGTGCCAGTACCTTCATGGGGACAGGGGCTTGGCAGCCCCAGCATTTT	CASTFMGTGAWQPQHF
TRBV12-3/TRBV12-4	TRBJ1-1	NA	few	TGTGCCAGCTCGGGGATGAACACTGAAGCTTTCTTT	CASSGMNTEAFF
TRBV14	TRBJ1-1	TRBD1	NA	TGTGCCAGCAGCCAAGATCGGAGGACAGGGGATTGGGACACTGAAGCTTTCTTT	CASSQDRRTGDWDTEAFF
TRBV6-5	TRBJ1-1	NA	NA	TGTGCCAGCAGGCCCAGGCTGGCGAACACTGAAGCTTTCTTT	CASRPRLANTEAFF
TRBV6-5	TRBJ1-1	NA	NA	TGTGCCAGCAGTTACGGACAGTTCACTGAAGCTTTCTTT	CASSYGQFTEAFF
TRBV28	TRBJ2-2	NA	few	TGTGCCAGCAGTTTGTTAACCGGGGAGCTGTTTTTT	CASSLLTGELFF
TRBV27	TRBJ2-3	NA	NA	TGTGCCAGCAGTATAAGCGCCCTCAGCGGGACAGATACGCAGTATTTT	CASSISALSGTDTQYF
TRBV27	TRBJ2-3	TRBD2	NA	TGTGCCAGCAGTCCCCTGGGACTAGCGGGGGCAGATACGCAGTATTTT	CASSPLGLAGADTQYF
TRBV6-5	TRBJ1-1	NA	NA	TGTGCCAGCAGACCAAGGGGAATCGGCACTGAAGCTTTCTTT	CASRPRGIGTEAFF
TRBV5-1	TRBJ2-2	NA	NA	TGCGCCAGCAGCTTGGGTCTAGCAGACACCGGGGAGCTGTTTTTT	CASSLGLADTGELFF
TRBV20-1	TRBJ2-3	TRBD2	NA	TGCAGTGCTAGTACGGCGACTAGCGGAGTTAATATTCGCACAGATACGCAGTATTTT	CSASTATSGVNIRTDTQYF
TRBV27	TRBJ2-1	NA	NA	TGTGCCAGCAGTTTATCGGCGGGGCCTCCCTACAATGAGCAGTTCTTC	CASSLSAGPPYNEQFF
TRBV2	TRBJ1-1	NA	NA	TGTGCCAGCAGCCCCGGGGGGCTTACTGAAGCTTTCTTT	CASSPGGLTEAFF
TRBV2	TRBJ1-4	NA	NA	TGTGCCAGCAGTCGAACGAGGGGACATTCTAATGAAAAACTGTTTTTT	CASSRTRGHSNEKLFF
TRBV18	TRBJ1-4	TRBD1	NA	TGTGCCAGCTCACCTAATATACCTGGACAGGGGGGAAATGAAAAACTGTTTTTT	CASSPNIPGQGGNEKLFF
TRBV6-5	TRBJ2-3	TRBD1	once	TGTGCCAGCAGTTACCAACAGGGGGCGACAGATACGCAGTATTTT	CASSYQQGATDTQYF